The source of this T cell receptor (beta chain) is a study of T-cell memory formation after mild COVID-19. Details on this clonotype: Its specificity is unknown.

TCRdb re-derived calls from the 5' RACE reads in MiXCR, one entry per CDR3 protein. The sample holds 300,000 to 350,000 distinct CDR3 sequences; about an eighth are singletons and the top ten take 20% to 25%. Germline trimming cut 1 base from V and 8 bases from J; bases unmatched to any gene: 7. Germline V gene data show CDR1 as SGHAT and CDR2 as FQDESV (reference sequence). The CDR3 loop spans 17 amino acids. Study-level points and caveats: Clones that contracted from day 15 to 85 had balanced CD4/CD8; later expanders were CD4+ biased. Nothing confirmed that second-wave clones peaking on day 37 were specific for SARS-CoV-2. Shrinking CD4+ clones were chiefly CM and EM; CD8+ ones were chiefly EMRA.

This receptor was obtained from a man younger than 35 who had mild COVID-19 (a few samples of this study predate the infection). Cell type and time point are not known. What was sequenced was PBMCs or a T cell subset sorted from them (not recorded which). The gene calls are TRBV11-1 and TRBJ2-1; 14 positions match TRBD2. CDR3 nucleotide sequence: TGTGCCAGCAGCTTAGAGACTAGCGGGGGGGCCCTCGATGAGCAGTTCTTC. This encodes CASSLETSGGALDEQFF. Full variable domain (missing parts from reference TRBV11-1 and TRBJ2-1): EAEVAQSPRYKITEKSQAVAFWCDPISGHATLYWYRQILGQGPELLVQFQDESVVDDSQLPKDRFSAERLKGVDSTLKIQPAELGDSAMYLCASSLETSGGALDEQFFGPGTRLTVL.